This entry lists 18 T cell receptor beta chains sequenced from one sample in a study of cytomegalovirus exposure and HLA in healthy donors. The study ran its PCR with 60 Vbeta and 13 Jbeta primers. Data came from immunoSEQ multiplex PCR; TCRdb stores just in-frame clones and leaves some out. The repertoire holds about 120,000 clones, over 70% seen once, with roughly 4% in the top ten. The sequenced sample consisted of PBMCs. The receptors were sampled from a man between 18 and 35 years old in good health and CMV-seropositive.

The V gene is TRBV6-4, the J gene TRBJ2-1; 10 positions agree with TRBD2. The CDR3 runs 15 residues. J gave up 5 bases and V 5 bases, and 6 bases lay outside the gene matches. Germline CDR1 MRHNA, CDR2 SNTAGT. The CDR3 is CASSQAGGSHNEQFF. The CDR3 coding sequence is TGTGCCAGCAGTCAAGCGGGAGGGTCACACAATGAGCAGTTCTTC.

The chain carries TRBV21-1 and TRBJ2-5; the D call in the table, TRBD2, was not verified against the DNA. TRBV21-1 is termed a pseudogene. The CDR3 loop spans 16 amino acids. CDR3 DNA sequence: TGTGCCAGCAGCAAGCGGGGGGCTTTCGATCAAGAGACCCAGTACTTC. Protein sequence: CASSKRGAFDQETQYF.

V is TRBV27 and J is TRBJ2-7; 8 nucleotides match TRBD1. V was pared by 4 bases and J by 1 base, with 3 bases of the junction left unmatched. The germline V gene has CDR1 MNHEY and CDR2 SMNVEV (reference sequence). The CDR3 is 14 residues long. The CDR3 DNA is TGTGCCAGCAGTTCACAGGGGGATTCCTACGAGCAGTACTTC. Its protein product is CASSSQGDSYEQYF.

This clone has just a few counts. The gene calls are TRBV5-4 and TRBJ1-4; 7 bases are a match to TRBD1. Germline lookup yields CDR1 SGHNT and CDR2 YYREEE (reference sequence). V lost 4 bases and J lost 8; bases outside the gene matches: 8. The CDR3 is 14 amino acids. CDR3 residues: CASSPRDSREKLFF. The CDR3 nucleotides read TGTGCCAGCAGCCCCCGGGACAGTAGGGAAAAACTGTTTTTT.

The chain joins TRBV7-2 to TRBJ1-4; D is possibly TRBD1 (6 bases). Germline V gene sequence: CDR1 SGHTA, CDR2 FQGNSA. The V gene lost 1 base and the J gene lost 7 bases, with 13 bases spanning the gap. The CDR3 extends over 15 amino acids. The CDR3 nucleotides read TGTGCCAGCAGCTTAGACAGGGAGACTGGTGAAAAACTGTTTTTT. It is translated as CASSLDRETGEKLFF.

The CDR3 reads CAWSVPDRSNQPQHF. The CDR3 region has the DNA TGTGCCTGGAGTGTTCCCGACAGGAGCAATCAGCCCCAGCATTTT. The V call is TRBV30, the J call TRBJ1-5; TRBD1 might be the D (6 bases). CDR3 length: 15 residues. Germline V lookup: CDR1 GTSNPN, CDR2 SVGIG (reference sequence). V was pared by 0 bases and J by 1 base, with 10 bases between.

In its sample, this clone was seen a few times. This chain joins TRBV30 and TRBJ2-7, with a possible D match to TRBD1 (6 bases). This CDR3 has 14 residues. V lost 4 bases and J lost 0, with 13 bases in between. The germline CDR1 and CDR2 sequences are GTSNPN and SVGIG (reference sequence). The CDR3 protein is CAWKPGTNSYEQYF. In DNA, the CDR3 is TGTGCCTGGAAACCAGGGACAAACTCCTACGAGCAGTACTTC.

This clone came up a few times. V gene TRBV6-1 combines with J gene TRBJ1-4; D possibly corresponds to TRBD1 (5 bases). Germline loops: CDR1 MNHNS, CDR2 SASEGT. This CDR3 comprises 13 residues. V lost 4 bases and J 3 bases, leaving 6 bases between the germline ends. The CDR3 DNA sequence: TGTGCCAGCAGTGGACAGTCTAATGAAAAACTGTTTTTT. This sequence encodes CASSGQSNEKLFF.

The chain recombines TRBV5-1 with TRBJ2-3; D uncertain. Per the germline V gene, CDR1 is SGHRS and CDR2 is YFSETQ. The V end was cut by 1 base, the J end by 4 bases, with 4 bases between. The CDR3 consists of 12 residues. The DNA for the CDR3 is TGCGCCAGCAGCTTGACTTCAGATACGCAGTATTTT. Translated: CASSLTSDTQYF.

V is TRBV7-9 and J is TRBJ1-1; TRBD1 agrees at 8 bases. Germline lookup yields CDR1 SEHNR and CDR2 FQNEAQ (reference sequence). The CDR3 spans 14 residues. The ends lost 1 base at V and 7 bases at J; junction bases unmatched: 5. CDR3: CASSLGTGSNEAFF. Here the CDR3 DNA reads TGTGCCAGCAGCTTAGGGACAGGGTCGAATGAAGCTTTCTTT.

This chain connects TRBV5-5 to TRBJ1-1; no clear D gene. Trimming removed 3 bases from V and 0 bases from J, with 9 bases in between. Germline V gene sequence: CDR1 SGHKS, CDR2 YYEKEE (reference sequence). CDR3 size: 14 residues. Written as DNA, the CDR3 is TGTGCCAGCAGCTCTGGCTTCCTGAACACTGAAGCTTTCTTT. Protein: CASSSGFLNTEAFF. Variable domain in full (rest from reference TRBV5-5 and TRBJ1-1): DAGVTQSPTHLIKTRGQQVTLRCSPISGHKSVSWYQQVLGQGPQFIFQYYEKEERGRGNFPDRFSARQFPNYSSELNVNALLLGDSALYLCASSSGFLNTEAFFGQGTRLTVV.

This chain connects TRBV7-8 to TRBJ1-4, with 7 bases that match TRBD1. The CDR3 runs to 14 residues. Germline CDR1 is SGHVS and CDR2 is FQNEAQ. After removal of 5 bases from V and 7 bases from J, the junction contained 7 bases not matched to a gene. In DNA, the CDR3 is TGTGCCAGCAGCCTGACAGGGATCGTTGAAAAACTGTTTTTT. This codes for CASSLTGIVEKLFF.

The rearrangement joins TRBV7-2 to TRBJ2-7, with D possibly matching TRBD1 (6 bases). The CDR3 runs 15 residues. The V gene's germline CDR1 is SGHTA and CDR2 FQGNSA. V was pared by 4 bases and J by 4 bases, with 17 bases between. The DNA for the CDR3 is TGTGCCAGCAGCTCCACGACAGGTTTAGAGTACGAGCAGTACTTC. It codes for CASSSTTGLEYEQYF.

The chain employs TRBV15 and TRBJ2-3; TRBD2 aligns across 7 bases. This CDR3 is 15 amino acids long. J lost 3 bases, V lost 1 base, and 4 bases had no gene match. Germline CDR1 and CDR2: LNHNV and YYDKDF (reference sequence). The CDR3 DNA follows: TGTGCCACCAGCAGAGTAACCGGGGGGACAGATACGCAGTATTTT. It specifies CATSRVTGGTDTQYF.

In its sample, this clone was seen once. This rearrangement joins TRBV7-9 to TRBJ2-1; 13 bases fit TRBD2. The J segment lost 12 bases and the V segment lost 6 bases, leaving 11 bases of the junction unmatched. The CDR3 runs to 15 residues. CDR1 is SEHNR and CDR2 is FQNEAQ in the germline V gene (reference sequence). CDR3 residues: CASSPIGLAGVWQFF. CDR3 nucleotide sequence: TGTGCCAGCAGTCCAATCGGACTAGCGGGAGTGTGGCAGTTCTTC.

This clone was detected a few times. The V gene is TRBV25-1, the J gene TRBJ1-2; 10 bases are a match to TRBD1. The CDR3 length is 12 residues. Germline V gene sequence: CDR1 MGHDK, CDR2 SYGVNS. V shed 8 bases, J shed 8 bases, and the junction held 5 bases outside the gene matches. The CDR3 spells CASGGTGVGYTF. Here the CDR3 DNA reads TGTGCCAGCGGAGGGACAGGGGTAGGCTACACCTTC.

In this sample, this clone turned up once. This chain joins TRBV14 and TRBJ1-3, with TRBD1 as a possible D gene (5 bases). This CDR3 has 14 amino acids. Germline-derived CDR1 and CDR2 are SGHDN and FVKESK. The germline V and J ends were trimmed by 2 bases and 1 base, with 6 bases remaining between them. CDR3 nucleotide sequence: TGTGCCAGCAGCCAACCAGGGTCTGGAAACACCATATATTTT. Translated: CASSQPGSGNTIYF.

The chain links TRBV19 to TRBJ1-1; no clear D. Germline CDR1 LNHDA, CDR2 SQIVND (reference sequence). This CDR3 region has 12 residues. Trimming cost V 8 bases and J 1 base, with 8 bases left between them. CDR3 in amino acids: CASESRNTEAFF. CDR3 DNA sequence: TGTGCCAGTGAATCCAGGAACACTGAAGCTTTCTTT.